Below, one T cell receptor (beta chain) is given with its context. The antigen is undetermined. This specimen belongs to a study of T-cell reconstitution after alpha-beta-depleted transplantation in children. Study outcomes and limitations: As was reported, about two months after transplant, alpha-beta T cells came from several hundred expanded graft clones. After one year, T-cell counts and TCRbeta diversity mostly came from new T cells.

Looked up from germline, CDR1 is SGHNT and CDR2 is YYREEE (reference sequence). V was clipped by 2 bases and J by 3 bases; unmatched bases: 8. CDR3 length: 15 amino acids. Unique molecular identifiers were built into the TCRbeta library. MiXCR was run by TCRdb on the PCR reads, yielding one entry per CDR3 protein. The repertoire consists of some 200,000 distinct CDR3 sequences, with roughly 10% occurring once and the leading ten covering 28%. The sample in question was PBMCs, obtained before TCRalphabeta/CD19-depleted stem cell transplant. This rearrangement joins TRBV5-4 to TRBJ2-7; 7 nucleotides line up with TRBD1. The clonotype originates from a child under two years old with acute myeloid leukemia, due to receive a stem cell transplant. The CDR3 nucleotides are TGTGCCAGCAGCTTACGATCGGGACAGTTCTACGAGCAGTACTTC. It encodes CASSLRSGQFYEQYF. Full variable domain (missing parts from reference TRBV5-4 and TRBJ2-7): ETGVTQSPTHLIKTRGQQVTLRCSSQSGHNTVSWYQQALGQGPQFIFQYYREEENGRGNFPPRFSGLQFPNYSSELNVNALELDDSALYLCASSLRSGQFYEQYFGPGTRLTVT.